This T cell receptor (beta chain) was captured by sequencing in a study of cytomegalovirus exposure and HLA in healthy donors. CDR3 length: 16 residues. The germline V and J ends were trimmed by 1 base and 5 bases, with 14 bases remaining between them. Germline values: CDR1 LNHDA, CDR2 SQIVND (reference sequence). Using immunoSEQ multiplex PCR, the repertoire was profiled, and TCRdb retains in-frame clones only, with some absent. The data hold roughly 100,000 clones, with about 95% observed a single time. The material sequenced was PBMCs. V is TRBV19 and J is TRBJ2-2; D might be TRBD2 (6 bases). The TCR was taken from a woman aged 18-29 years in good health and CMV-seronegative. CDR3 protein: CASSIAGTPGTGELFF. CDR3 sequence (DNA): TGTGCCAGTAGTATAGCCGGGACTCCAGGAACCGGGGAGCTGTTTTTT.